This entry lists 30 T cell receptor beta chains sequenced from one sample in a study of T cell responses to AZD1222 COVID-19 vaccine. Sequencing was performed with immunoSEQ multiplex PCR; in TCRdb, only in-frame clones are kept and a portion is missing. The table includes about 140,000 clones, 80% to 90% detected once. Sequencing was performed on peripheral blood, taken on day 0 of AZD1222 vaccination. The receptors stem from an adult in good health.

This chain connects TRBV28 to TRBJ2-7; D may be TRBD1 (5 bases). From germline, CDR1 is MDHEN and CDR2 SYDVKM. CDR3 length: 15 residues. The V and J ends lost 6 bases and 7 bases respectively, with 22 bases between them. The CDR3 DNA reads as TGTGCCAGCAGCGACAGACAGTATTCGCGAAGGGAGCAGTACTTC. Translating it yields CASSDRQYSRREQYF.

The chain employs TRBV29-1 and TRBJ1-3; TRBD1 aligns across 7 bases. The CDR3 length is 15 residues. The germline CDR1 and CDR2 sequences are SQVTM and ANQGSEA. J gave up 2 bases and V 4 bases, and 8 bases lay outside the gene matches. CDR3 nucleotides: TGCAGCGTTGCCGGCGCGACAGGGACTGGAAACACCATATATTTT. It translates to CSVAGATGTGNTIYF.

The chain carries TRBV28 and TRBJ1-2, with D possibly matching TRBD1 (5 bases). Germline assignment: CDR1 MDHEN and CDR2 SYDVKM. V dropped 7 bases and J dropped 4 bases, with 10 bases sitting between them. This CDR3 is built from 12 residues. As DNA, the CDR3 is TGTGCCAGCACAGGGACCCTCTATGGCTACACCTTC. Its protein product is CASTGTLYGYTF.

The chain links TRBV6-2 or TRBV6-3 to TRBJ2-2, with D maybe TRBD2 (5 bases). CDR1 MNHEY and CDR2 SVGEGT come from the germline V gene. The germline V and J ends were trimmed by 0 bases and 0 bases, with 11 bases remaining between them. CDR3 length: 17 residues. In DNA form, the CDR3 reads TGTGCCAGCAGTTACTCTGCCCGGGAAGCGAACACCGGGGAGCTGTTTTTT. As protein: CASSYSAREANTGELFF.

CDR3 in amino acids: CASSLTGTSGSYNEQFF. CDR3 bases: TGTGCCAGCAGCTTAACGGGGACTAGCGGCTCCTACAATGAGCAGTTCTTC. This chain joins TRBV7-8 and TRBJ2-1; 11 positions agree with TRBD2. The J segment lost 0 bases and the V segment lost 2 bases, leaving 3 bases of the junction unmatched. The CDR3 covers 17 residues. Germline lookup yields CDR1 SGHVS and CDR2 FQNEAQ.

This clone was seen only a few times. The chain carries TRBV10-3 and TRBJ1-3; 8 nucleotides agree with TRBD1. V lost 3 bases, J lost 2 bases, and 3 bases stayed unmatched. Germline values: CDR1 ENHRY, CDR2 SYGVKD. The CDR3 covers 15 residues. The CDR3 coding sequence is TGTGCCATCAGTGAAAGGACAGGGCCTGGAAACACCATATATTTT. It is translated as CAISERTGPGNTIYF.

V and J are TRBV6-6 and TRBJ1-5; TRBD1 matches 9 bases. Germline assignment: CDR1 MNHNY and CDR2 SVGAGI (reference sequence). CDR3 length: 15 amino acids. With V trimmed by 8 bases and J by 5 bases, 10 bases remained unmatched. CDR3 protein: CASGPQGAPHQPQHF. The CDR3 region has the DNA TGTGCCAGCGGCCCACAGGGGGCGCCCCATCAGCCCCAGCATTTT.

The V call is TRBV4-1, the J call TRBJ2-1; unclear D gene. The V and J ends lost 3 bases and 5 bases respectively, with 8 bases between them. Per germline, CDR1 MGHRA and CDR2 YSYEKL. The CDR3 extends over 13 amino acids. The CDR3 DNA sequence: TGCGCCAGCAGCCACGTGTCCCACAATGAGCAGTTCTTC. Residues: CASSHVSHNEQFF.

The V call is TRBV12-5, the J call TRBJ2-2; 12 nucleotides agree with TRBD2. Germline-derived CDR1 and CDR2 are LGHNT and FRNRAP. The CDR3 covers 16 residues. V shed 5 bases, J shed 5 bases, and the junction held 6 bases outside the gene matches. The CDR3 sequence: CASGPGTSGRTGELFF. The CDR3 bases are TGTGCTAGTGGTCCAGGGACTAGCGGGCGTACCGGGGAGCTGTTTTTT.

The chain is built from TRBV9 and TRBJ2-7; 8 bases are shared with TRBD1. The CDR3 consists of 14 residues. V was clipped by 2 bases and J by 5 bases; unmatched bases: 6. Per the germline V gene, CDR1 is SGDLS and CDR2 is YYNGEE. The chain's CDR3 is CASSVLQGDDEQYF. DNA for the CDR3: TGTGCCAGCAGCGTTTTACAGGGGGACGACGAGCAGTACTTC.

This clone appeared once. The genes are TRBV18 and TRBJ2-1, with D maybe TRBD1 (5 bases). CDR1 and CDR2 (germline): KGHSH, LQKENI. Trimming took off 0 bases at V and 1 base at J, with 16 bases between the two ends. The CDR3 covers 18 residues. For the CDR3, the DNA is TGTGCCAGCTCACCACCAAGCCGGACACCGAATTCCTACAATGAGCAGTTCTTC. Amino acids: CASSPPSRTPNSYNEQFF.

The rearrangement joins TRBV11-1 to TRBJ1-2; a possible D gene is TRBD1 (6 bases). The V gene lost 4 bases and the J gene lost 4 bases, with 10 bases spanning the gap. This CDR3 is built from 13 residues. Germline V gene sequence: CDR1 SGHAT, CDR2 FQDESV (reference sequence). CDR3 sequence: CASSWTVSYGYTF. The CDR3 DNA reads TGTGCCAGCAGCTGGACAGTGTCCTATGGCTACACCTTC.

This sequence joins TRBV19 and TRBJ1-1; perhaps TRBD1 as D (6 bases). CDR1 is LNHDA and CDR2 is SQIVND in the germline V gene (reference sequence). The germline V and J ends were trimmed by 3 bases and 1 base, with 9 bases remaining between them. CDR3 length: 14 amino acids. The CDR3 sequence is CASSIAGENTEAFF. CDR3 coding DNA: TGTGCCAGTAGTATCGCAGGGGAGAACACTGAAGCTTTCTTT.

This clone appeared a few times. This chain links TRBV30 with TRBJ1-5; 8 bases line up with TRBD1. CDR1 is GTSNPN, CDR2 SVGIG, per germline (reference sequence). This CDR3 has 14 residues. With V trimmed by 3 bases and J by 9 bases, 10 bases remained unmatched. Here the CDR3 DNA reads TGTGCCTGGAGCGGCCGGGACAGGACTCGGCCCCAGCATTTT. This sequence encodes CAWSGRDRTRPQHF.

The CDR3 DNA is TGTGCCAGCAGCTTGGCAAGGGGGACAGATACGCAGTATTTT. Amino acid sequence: CASSLARGTDTQYF. The chain is built from TRBV5-4 and TRBJ2-3, with TRBD1 as a possible D gene (6 bases). Trimming took 0 bases from V and 3 from J, leaving 8 bases between them. Germline CDR1 reads SGHNT; CDR2 reads YYREEE (reference sequence). The CDR3 totals 14 residues.

The chain recombines TRBV4-2 with TRBJ2-3, with D possibly matching TRBD2 (7 bases). This CDR3 has 14 residues. CDR1 LGHNA and CDR2 YNFKEQ come from the germline V gene. Trimming removed 1 base from V and 6 bases from J, with 11 bases in between. The CDR3 loop is CASSQVGGGDTQYF. CDR3 bases: TGTGCCAGCAGCCAAGTGGGAGGGGGTGATACGCAGTATTTT.

V and J are TRBV19 and TRBJ1-5; D remains ambiguous. The ends were cut back, 5 bases at V and 3 bases at J, with 14 bases in the middle. Germline values: CDR1 LNHDA, CDR2 SQIVND (reference sequence). CDR3 length: 15 amino acids. CDR3 residues: CASSPGRRVNQPQHF. DNA of the CDR3: TGTGCCAGTAGTCCCGGACGGAGAGTCAATCAGCCCCAGCATTTT.

CDR3: CASSSSRLGDTQYF. The DNA of the CDR3 is TGTGCCAGCAGTTCGTCGCGGCTCGGAGATACGCAGTATTTT. V usage is TRBV27 and J usage is TRBJ2-3; no clear D gene. Germline V gene data show CDR1 as MNHEY and CDR2 as SMNVEV (reference sequence). V shed 4 bases and J shed 5 bases, with 13 bases lying between them. The CDR3 covers 14 residues.

The chain employs TRBV6-5 and TRBJ1-5, with D unresolved. Trimming pared 4 bases from V and 3 bases from J, leaving 10 bases between. Germline V gene lookup returns CDR1 MNHEY and CDR2 SVGAGI. This CDR3 is 14 amino acids long. Here the CDR3 DNA reads TGTGCCAGCAGTTTAAGACGGGTCAATCAGCCCCAGCATTTT. It encodes CASSLRRVNQPQHF.

This clone was counted once. The rearrangement joins TRBV29-1 to TRBJ2-1; tentatively, D is TRBD2 (6 bases). CDR1 is SQVTM, CDR2 ANQGSEA, per germline. Between the trimmed V and J ends, which lost 6 bases and 8 bases, there was a span of 11 bases. CDR3 length equals 11 residues. The CDR3 reads CSVSSADEQFF. For the CDR3, the DNA is TGCAGCGTGTCTAGCGCGGATGAGCAGTTCTTC.

The V gene is TRBV7-9, the J gene TRBJ1-1, with D perhaps TRBD1 (5 bases). V gave up 6 bases and J gave up 0 bases, with 8 bases separating them. Per germline, CDR1 SEHNR and CDR2 FQNEAQ (reference sequence). The CDR3 has 13 amino acids. CDR3 amino acids: CASRGGVNTEAFF. For the CDR3, the DNA is TGTGCCAGCAGGGGGGGAGTGAACACTGAAGCTTTCTTT.

The chain combines TRBV7-9 with TRBJ2-1, with 8 bases fitting TRBD1. Per germline, CDR1 SEHNR and CDR2 FQNEAQ (reference sequence). This CDR3 has 15 residues. With V trimmed by 5 bases and J by 7 bases, 10 bases remained unmatched. The CDR3 here is CASSPGDRTGNEQFF. CDR3 nucleotides: TGTGCCAGCAGCCCCGGGGACAGGACCGGGAATGAGCAGTTCTTC.

The chain uses TRBV30 and TRBJ1-1; TRBD1 aligns across 7 bases. The CDR3 runs 14 residues. After removal of 0 bases from V and 5 bases from J, the junction contained 6 bases not matched to a gene. Germline-derived CDR1 and CDR2 are GTSNPN and SVGIG (reference sequence). CDR3 bases: TGTGCCTGGAGTGTACTAACCAGGGGGACTGAAGCTTTCTTT. Its translation is CAWSVLTRGTEAFF.

J is TRBJ2-7 and V is TRBV29-1; 8 positions agree with TRBD2. Germline lookup yields CDR1 SQVTM and CDR2 ANQGSEA. CDR3 length: 15 amino acids. J was trimmed by 3 bases and V by 4 bases; bases with no gene match: 11. The CDR3 is CSVAGRSGMGYEQYF. CDR3 bases: TGCAGCGTTGCAGGACGTAGCGGGATGGGCTACGAGCAGTACTTC.

The chain is built from TRBV4-1 and TRBJ2-3, with 16 bases aligning to TRBD2. V shed 4 bases, J shed 9 bases, and the junction held 13 bases outside the gene matches. The CDR3 length is 18 residues. Germline CDR1 reads MGHRA; CDR2 reads YSYEKL. This CDR3 reads CASSRGTSGRDWGGTQYF. CDR3 sequence (DNA): TGCGCCAGCAGCCGTGGGACTAGCGGGAGGGACTGGGGTGGAACGCAGTATTTT.

V and J are TRBV11-2 and TRBJ2-7, with 11 bases that match TRBD2. The CDR3 has 14 amino acids. Germline CDR1 reads SGHAT; CDR2 reads FQNNGV. The trim removed 5 bases at V and 3 bases at J, leaving 3 bases unmatched. The CDR3, as DNA: TGTGCCAGCAGCCTTAGCGGGAGGGGCTACGAGCAGTACTTC. Translated: CASSLSGRGYEQYF.

There are a few counts of this clone. J is TRBJ1-1 and V is TRBV30, with D tentatively TRBD1 (5 bases). CDR1 is GTSNPN, CDR2 SVGIG, per germline (reference sequence). The germline V and J ends were trimmed by 8 bases and 6 bases, with 16 bases remaining between them. The CDR3 contains 12 residues. The CDR3 DNA reads TGTGCCGGGGGGGAGGGTAGCGCTGAAGCTTTCTTT. It is translated as CAGGEGSAEAFF. The whole variable domain, filled in from reference TRBV30 and TRBJ1-1, reads SQTIHQWPATLVQPVGSPLSLECTVEGTSNPNLYWYRQAAGRGLQLLFYSVGIGQISSEVPQNLSASRPQDRQFILSSKKLLLSDSGFYLCAGGEGSAEAFFGQGTRLTVV.

The chain joins TRBV4-3 to TRBJ1-4; D unclear. V was pared by 0 bases and J by 0 bases, with 5 bases between. CDR1 and CDR2 (germline): LGHNA, YSLEER. This CDR3 contains 15 residues. In DNA, the CDR3 is TGCGCCAGCAGCCAAGACACTGCAACTAATGAAAAACTGTTTTTT. Encoded protein: CASSQDTATNEKLFF.

The sample holds one count of this clone. The genes are TRBV10-3 and TRBJ2-5; the match to TRBD2 covers 12 bases. Germline V CDR1 and CDR2: ENHRY, SYGVKD. Germline trimming cut 4 bases from V and 5 bases from J; bases unmatched to any gene: 11. CDR3 size: 17 residues. CDR3 protein: CAISGASGRAVLETQYF. CDR3 in DNA: TGTGCCATCAGTGGGGCTAGCGGGAGGGCCGTTTTGGAGACCCAGTACTTC.

The rearrangement links TRBV5-4 to TRBJ1-6; 8 bases map to TRBD1. Per the germline V gene, CDR1 is SGHNT and CDR2 is YYREEE (reference sequence). This CDR3 comprises 15 residues. V shed 3 bases, J shed 7 bases, and the junction held 6 bases outside the gene matches. The CDR3 protein is CASSSGQDWNSPLHF. The DNA of the CDR3 is TGTGCCAGCAGCTCGGGACAGGATTGGAATTCACCCCTCCACTTT.